This is a list of T cell receptor beta chains from one sample in a study of identical twins. TCRdb independently ran MiXCR on the 5' RACE reads; one entry per CDR3 protein. The data show about 240,000 distinct CDR3 sequences, about 10% seen once. Sequencing was done on a sample of memory T cells sorted from blood. Receptor source: a man aged 50-60 years in good health. Each CDR3 is given with its conserved first and last residue. A D gene is named only where the DNA matches it firmly. Expanded clones are given a class, and other clones once, few, many or no size at all.

cdr3_length	v_call	clone_size	j_call	d_call	cdr3_nt	cdr3_aa
14	TRBV24-1	few	TRBJ2-3	.	TGTGCCACCTCCTTTTCAGCCACCACAGATACGCAGTATTTT	CATSFSATTDTQYF
16	TRBV20-1	few	TRBJ1-5	.	TGCAGTGCTAGAGATTACCTCGGGGGGCGCGGGCAGCCCCAGCATTTT	CSARDYLGGRGQPQHF
14	TRBV11-2	medium-sized	TRBJ1-1	.	TGTGCCAGCAGTCGGACCCCTTTGAACACTGAAGCTTTCTTT	CASSRTPLNTEAFF
15	TRBV6-2/TRBV6-3	few	TRBJ2-1	TRBD2	TGTGCCAGCAGGGGACTAGCGGGAGGGCTCAATGAGCAGTTCTTC	CASRGLAGGLNEQFF
15	TRBV12-3/TRBV12-4	many	TRBJ1-4	.	TGTGCCAGCAGTAGCCGGGGGCTGGGGGATGAAAAACTGTTTTTT	CASSSRGLGDEKLFF
14	TRBV24-1	many	TRBJ2-3	.	TGTGCCACCAGTGACCCAGGGAGGACAGATACGCAGTATTTT	CATSDPGRTDTQYF
16	TRBV5-8	many	TRBJ2-3	TRBD2	TGTGCCAGCGGAATCCCGGGACTAGCAATATCAGATACGCAGTATTTT	CASGIPGLAISDTQYF
13	TRBV6-6	.	TRBJ2-7	.	TGTGCCAGCAGGCCCGACAGCTTCTACGAGCAGTACTTC	CASRPDSFYEQYF
16	TRBV7-2	few	TRBJ2-5	TRBD1	TGTGCCAGCAGCTTAGAAGGCAGGGGGCTCCAAGAGACCCAGTACTTC	CASSLEGRGLQETQYF
16	TRBV5-1	few	TRBJ1-3	.	TGCGCCAGCAGCTTGGCTGGGTCAGGGTCTGGAAACACCATATATTTT	CASSLAGSGSGNTIYF
15	TRBV10-3	.	TRBJ2-5	TRBD2	TGTGCCATCAGGAGCGGGGGGGAAATCCAAGAGACCCAGTACTTC	CAIRSGGEIQETQYF
11	TRBV20-1	many	TRBJ2-3	.	TGCAGTGCTAGTGTAGCCCCAACGCAGTATTTT	CSASVAPTQYF
18	TRBV2	many	TRBJ1-3	TRBD1	TGTGCCAGCAGTGACTCCATGGCCGGGACAGGGGCTGGAAACACCATATATTTT	CASSDSMAGTGAGNTIYF
15	TRBV12-3/TRBV12-4	.	TRBJ2-1	TRBD2	TGTGCCAGCAGTCATAGCGGGGTGGGCTACAATGAGCAGTTCTTC	CASSHSGVGYNEQFF
14	TRBV7-8	.	TRBJ2-2	.	TGTGCCAGCAGCTTACCCGGCCGCACCGGGGAGCTGTTTTTT	CASSLPGRTGELFF
14	TRBV12-3/TRBV12-4	many	TRBJ2-3	.	TGTGCCAGCAGCCGTCGAGGCCCGCCAGATACGCAGTATTTT	CASSRRGPPDTQYF
20	TRBV4-2	few	TRBJ2-6	TRBD2	TGTGCCAGCAGCCAAGGGAGGTTAGCGGGATTAATCTCTGGGGCCAACGTCCTGACTTTC	CASSQGRLAGLISGANVLTF
16	TRBV12-3/TRBV12-4	many	TRBJ2-1	TRBD1	TGTGCCAGCAGGACACGGACAGGGGAAACCTACAATGAGCAGTTCTTC	CASRTRTGETYNEQFF
15	TRBV4-3	medium-sized	TRBJ1-6	.	TGCGCCAGCAGCCAAGAGGGCAGCGATAATTCACCCCTCCACTTT	CASSQEGSDNSPLHF
12	TRBV12-3/TRBV12-4	many	TRBJ2-7	.	TGTGCCAGCAGCGAAGATCGATGGGAGCAGTACTTC	CASSEDRWEQYF
15	TRBV20-1	.	TRBJ2-3	TRBD2	TGCAGTGCTAGTTGGAGAAAGGGAGGGGCAGATACGCAGTATTTT	CSASWRKGGADTQYF
14	TRBV28	.	TRBJ1-5	TRBD1	TGTGCCAGCAGTCCAGGGGGGGGATATCAGCCCCAGCATTTT	CASSPGGGYQPQHF
15	TRBV5-5	many	TRBJ2-3	TRBD2	TGTGCCAGCAGCAGGACTAGCGGGACGGTAGATACGCAGTATTTT	CASSRTSGTVDTQYF
15	TRBV5-6	.	TRBJ2-2	.	TGTGCCAGCAGCGGAGACAGGAGGAACACCGGGGAGCTGTTTTTT	CASSGDRRNTGELFF
15	TRBV6-1	few	TRBJ2-7	TRBD1	TGTGCCAGCAGTGAATTAGGGGGCGCCACGGGCGAGCAGTACTTC	CASSELGGATGEQYF
17	TRBV10-2	few	TRBJ2-2	.	TGCGCCAGCGGAGATAAGCCGGGAACACCTGATACCGGGGAGCTGTTTTTT	CASGDKPGTPDTGELFF
14	TRBV10-3	.	TRBJ2-7	TRBD2	TGTGCCACCCAGCGGGAGCTGATCGGTGACGAGCAGTACTTC	CATQRELIGDEQYF